These 20 T cell receptor beta chains were all obtained from the same sample, sequenced in a study of blood T cell repertoires in COVID-19. Assay: immunoSEQ multiplex PCR; the TCRdb copy retains only in-frame clones and omits some. The profile shows nearly 55,000 clones, roughly three quarters of them singletons. The sample comprised peripheral blood. All receptors come from a human donor with active or convalescent COVID-19. The donor label of this sample is uncertain.

J is TRBJ1-2 and V is TRBV14, with 8 positions matching TRBD1. The CDR3 has 14 amino acids. The germline V gene has CDR1 SGHDN and CDR2 FVKESK. The ends lost 8 bases at V and 0 bases at J; junction bases unmatched: 5. The CDR3 here is CASSPRGPNYGYTF. The CDR3 bases are TGTGCCAGCTCTCCCAGGGGGCCTAACTATGGCTACACCTTC. Supplemented by reference TRBV14 and TRBJ1-2, the full variable domain reads EAGVTQFPSHSVIEKGQTVTLRCDPISGHDNLYWYRRVMGKEIKFLLHFVKESKQDESGMPNNRFLAERTGGTYSTLKVQPAELEDSGVYFCASSPRGPNYGYTFGSGTRLTVV.

The gene calls are TRBV11-2 and TRBJ2-1, with D possibly TRBD2 on 5 matching bases. V dropped 4 bases and J dropped 12 bases, with 16 bases sitting between them. There are 13 residues in the CDR3. Germline lookup yields CDR1 SGHAT and CDR2 FQNNGV. In DNA, the CDR3 is TGTGCCAGCAGCTGGGGAGAGGCAGTTGGGCAGTTCTTC. Translation: CASSWGEAVGQFF.

This clone was counted between two and nine times. The chain has TRBV9 and TRBJ2-1; TRBD2 matches 8 bases. V shed 3 bases and J 6 bases; nucleotides not matched to a gene: 8. This CDR3 is built from 15 residues. From germline, CDR1 is SGDLS and CDR2 YYNGEE. The CDR3 sequence: CASSAMAGGLNEQFF. CDR3 nucleotide sequence: TGTGCCAGCAGCGCGATGGCGGGAGGCCTCAATGAGCAGTTCTTC.

The chain is built from TRBV3-1 (or the pseudogene TRBV3-2) and TRBJ2-1; 14 bases match TRBD2. V shed 6 bases and J 5 bases; nucleotides not matched to a gene: 3. The CDR3 is 15 amino acids. The germline V gene encodes CDR1 LGHDT and CDR2 YNNKEL (reference sequence). The CDR3 protein is CASRGTSGRNNEQFF. The CDR3, as DNA: TGTGCCAGCAGGGGGACTAGCGGGAGAAACAATGAGCAGTTCTTC.

This clone was picked up a small number of times. The chain links TRBV11-3 to TRBJ2-7, with 8 nucleotides matching TRBD1. The germline V gene encodes CDR1 SGHNT and CDR2 YENEEA. This CDR3 is 14 amino acids long. Trimming cost V 5 bases and J 7 bases; bases outside gene matches: 10. CDR3 sequence (DNA): TGTGCCAGCAGCGATACGGACAGGGTGGGGGAGCAGTACTTC. As protein: CASSDTDRVGEQYF.

The V gene is TRBV11-3, the J gene TRBJ1-1; TRBD1 might be the D (5 bases). This CDR3 comprises 12 residues. Germline values: CDR1 SGHNT, CDR2 YENEEA. Trimming took 0 bases from V and 8 from J, leaving 7 bases between them. The CDR3 reads CASSLEQAEAFF. In DNA, the CDR3 is TGTGCCAGCAGCTTAGAACAGGCCGAAGCTTTCTTT. Looking up the rest from reference TRBV11-3 and TRBJ1-1 gives the full variable domain: EAGVVQSPRYKIIEKKQPVAFWCNPISGHNTLYWYLQNLGQGPELLIRYENEEAVDDSQLPKDRFSAERLKGVDSTLKIQPAELGDSAVYLCASSLEQAEAFFGQGTRLTVV.

This clone was observed a few times. The chain couples TRBV2 to TRBJ2-7, with 8 positions matching TRBD2. Germline V gene lookup returns CDR1 SNHLY and CDR2 FYNNEI. V lost 3 bases, J lost 1 base, and 5 bases stayed unmatched. The CDR3 covers 15 residues. DNA of the CDR3: TGTGCCAGCAGTGAGAGCGGGAGAGGGTCCTACGAGCAGTACTTC. This codes for CASSESGRGSYEQYF.

The chain recombines TRBV11-2 with TRBJ2-2; 7 bases align to TRBD2. Germline loops: CDR1 SGHAT, CDR2 FQNNGV. V was clipped by 0 bases and J by 5 bases; unmatched bases: 3. This CDR3 spans 15 amino acids. The CDR3 is CASSLEGTITGELFF. CDR3 nucleotides: TGTGCCAGCAGCTTAGAGGGGACTATTACCGGGGAGCTGTTTTTT.

Notes on this clone: Other DNA variants within this sample encode the same CDR3. The chain joins TRBV27 to TRBJ2-2; D may be TRBD1 (5 bases). Trimming took 6 bases from V and 1 from J, leaving 6 bases between them. The CDR3 has 13 residues. CDR1 MNHEY and CDR2 SMNVEV come from the germline V gene (reference sequence). The CDR3 DNA reads as TGTGCCAGCAGGGGGCGGAACACCGGGGAGCTGTTTTTT. Translation: CASRGRNTGELFF.

The rearrangement joins TRBV12-3 or TRBV12-4 to TRBJ1-2; D is unresolved. V lost 6 bases, J lost 4 bases, and 12 bases lay in between. The CDR3 has 13 amino acids. The CDR3 nucleotides read TGTGCCAGCAGCCCGTCCCGAGGCTATGGCTACACCTTC. Translating gives CASSPSRGYGYTF.

The chain uses TRBV5-1 and TRBJ2-5, with 11 nucleotides matching TRBD2. CDR3 length: 16 residues. Trimming cost V 4 bases and J 5 bases; bases outside gene matches: 10. Looked up from germline, CDR1 is SGHRS and CDR2 is YFSETQ. CDR3: CASSGTSGSLGETQYF. In DNA, the CDR3 is TGCGCCAGCAGCGGAACTAGCGGGAGCCTGGGGGAGACCCAGTACTTC. The variable domain in full, with the rest retrieved from reference TRBV5-1 and TRBJ2-5, is KAGVTQTPRYLIKTRGQQVTLSCSPISGHRSVSWYQQTPGQGLQFLFEYFSETQRNKGNFPGRFSGRQFSNSRSEMNVSTLELGDSALYLCASSGTSGSLGETQYFGPGTRLLVL.

The rearrangement joins TRBV7-2 to TRBJ2-1, with D perhaps TRBD2 (6 bases). Germline V gene lookup returns CDR1 SGHTA and CDR2 FQGNSA. CDR3 size: 13 residues. V lost 3 bases to trimming and J lost 7 bases, with 10 bases between them. CDR3 coding DNA: TGTGCCAGCAGCTTGGACTACCTAAATGAGCAGTTCTTC. It encodes CASSLDYLNEQFF.

The chain recombines TRBV30 with TRBJ2-5; 10 positions match TRBD1. Germline trimming cut 7 bases from V and 3 bases from J; bases unmatched to any gene: 2. The length of the CDR3 is 12 residues. CDR1 is GTSNPN, CDR2 SVGIG, per germline (reference sequence). The CDR3 sequence is CASGQGEETQYF. CDR3 DNA: TGTGCCTCTGGACAGGGGGAAGAGACCCAGTACTTC. Combining the CDR3 with reference TRBV30 and TRBJ2-5 gives the whole variable domain SQTIHQWPATLVQPVGSPLSLECTVEGTSNPNLYWYRQAAGRGLQLLFYSVGIGQISSEVPQNLSASRPQDRQFILSSKKLLLSDSGFYLCASGQGEETQYFGPGTRLLVL.

The V and J genes are TRBV5-3 and TRBJ2-3; no definite D call. TRBV5-3 is an open reading frame whose function is uncertain. Trimming removed 4 bases at V and 2 bases at J, with 20 bases between. The CDR3 is 17 amino acids. CDR3 nucleotides: TGTGCCAGAAGCATGCAACCCCGGGTGGAGATCACAGATACGCAGTATTTT. It translates to CARSMQPRVEITDTQYF.

A few counts support this clone. The chain carries TRBV29-1 and TRBJ1-1, with TRBD1 matching 9 bases. Germline V CDR1 and CDR2: SQVTM, ANQGSEA. The CDR3 spans 17 residues. J was trimmed by 0 bases and V by 5 bases; bases with no gene match: 13. The CDR3 nucleotides read TGCAGCGTTAACCGGGACAGGGATTACTTCATGAACACTGAAGCTTTCTTT. Translation gives CSVNRDRDYFMNTEAFF.

With respect to this clone: Other DNA sequences in the sample encode the same CDR3. J is TRBJ1-1 and V is TRBV11-2; 8 bases line up with TRBD1. Germline values: CDR1 SGHAT, CDR2 FQNNGV. V lost 6 bases to trimming and J lost 4 bases; unmatched junction nucleotides: 7. The CDR3 sequence is 14 residues long. The CDR3 region is CASSHGQGGTEAFF. In DNA form, the CDR3 reads TGTGCCAGCAGTCATGGACAGGGTGGCACTGAAGCTTTCTTT.

The chain recombines TRBV12-3 or TRBV12-4 with TRBJ1-4; possibly TRBD1 for D (5 bases). The V and J ends lost 11 bases and 9 bases respectively, with 16 bases between them. The CDR3 sequence is 12 residues long. The CDR3 DNA follows: TGTGCCTCCACGCTTGGGGCCCAAAAACTGTTTTTT. Translating gives CASTLGAQKLFF.

This clone appeared a single time. The chain carries TRBV19 and TRBJ2-4, with D possibly being TRBD1 (6 bases). Germline V gene data show CDR1 as LNHDA and CDR2 as SQIVND (reference sequence). The CDR3 runs to 17 residues. The V end was cut by 0 bases, the J end by 0 bases, with 12 bases between. The CDR3 DNA reads TGTGCCAGTAGTATAGATTACAGGGCGGGAGCCAAAAACATTCAGTACTTC. It yields the protein CASSIDYRAGAKNIQYF.

This clone was counted a single time. The chain employs TRBV27 and TRBJ2-7; possibly TRBD2 for D (5 bases). V was trimmed by 8 bases and J by 3 bases, leaving 14 bases between them. This CDR3 spans 13 amino acids. Germline values: CDR1 MNHEY, CDR2 SMNVEV (reference sequence). The CDR3 is CASRGSEFYEQYF. CDR3 coding DNA: TGTGCCAGCCGAGGGTCAGAGTTCTACGAGCAGTACTTC.

The chain carries TRBV11-2 and TRBJ2-5; 10 bases fit TRBD2. The CDR3 length is 14 residues. Germline V gene data show CDR1 as SGHAT and CDR2 as FQNNGV. V gave up 3 bases and J gave up 3 bases; unmatched junction bases: 1. CDR3 sequence: CASSFLAGEETQYF. The CDR3 nucleotides are TGTGCCAGCAGCTTTCTAGCGGGAGAAGAGACCCAGTACTTC.